This T cell receptor beta chain came from a study of beta chain features in type 1 diabetes. Trimming shortened V by 5 bases and J by 4 bases, and 11 bases separated the two germline ends. CDR3 size: 14 residues. Germline V gene lookup returns CDR1 LNHNV and CDR2 YYDKDF (reference sequence). Study-level results: When cDNA is sequenced, cells with high TCR expression could be over-represented. TCRB CDR3s were moderately but significantly shorter in Type 1 diabetes patients in all four CD4+ subsets.

The whole isolated RNA underwent reverse transcription, so sequencing captured expressed TCRB transcripts. Produced via immunoSEQ multiplex PCR; TCRdb's table is partial and in-frame only. The repertoire holds roughly 240,000 clones, around 24% seen once, with approximately 0.011% in the top ten. A single count supports this clone. Its target is unknown. Sorting based on CD45RO/CCR7/CD25/CD127/CD95/CD27 separated CD4+ naive, central memory, regulatory and stem cell-like memory cells. Each sorted population was over 95% pure. This chain links TRBV15 with TRBJ2-2; possible D gene TRBD1, 6 bases. The clonotype was recovered from a woman in her 30s with type 1 diabetes. Material for sequencing was naive CD4+ T cells from blood. The CDR3 nucleotides are TGTGCCACCAGCCCCCGGACAGCCACCGGGGAGCTGTTTTTT. This gives the protein CATSPRTATGELFF.